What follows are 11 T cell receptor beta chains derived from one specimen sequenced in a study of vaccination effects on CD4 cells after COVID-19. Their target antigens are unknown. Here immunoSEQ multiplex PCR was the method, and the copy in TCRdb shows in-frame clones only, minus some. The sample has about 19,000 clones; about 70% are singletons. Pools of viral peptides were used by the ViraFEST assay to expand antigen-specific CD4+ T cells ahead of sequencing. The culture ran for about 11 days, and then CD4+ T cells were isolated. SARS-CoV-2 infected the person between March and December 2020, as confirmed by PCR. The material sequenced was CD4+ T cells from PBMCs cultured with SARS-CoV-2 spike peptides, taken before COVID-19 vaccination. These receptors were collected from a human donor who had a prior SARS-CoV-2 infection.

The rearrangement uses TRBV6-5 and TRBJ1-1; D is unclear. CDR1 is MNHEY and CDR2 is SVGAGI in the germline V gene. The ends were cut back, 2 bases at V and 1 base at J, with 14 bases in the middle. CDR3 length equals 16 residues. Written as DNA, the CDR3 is TGTGCCAGCAGTTACAAAAGCATACCAAGGAACACTGAAGCTTTCTTT. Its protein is CASSYKSIPRNTEAFF.

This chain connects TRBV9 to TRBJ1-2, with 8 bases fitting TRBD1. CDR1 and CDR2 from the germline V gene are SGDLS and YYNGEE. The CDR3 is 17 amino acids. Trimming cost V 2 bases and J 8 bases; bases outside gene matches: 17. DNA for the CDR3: TGTGCCAGCAGCGTCGGATCTACAGGGGGGCCAGTTCAGGGCTACACCTTC. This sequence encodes CASSVGSTGGPVQGYTF.

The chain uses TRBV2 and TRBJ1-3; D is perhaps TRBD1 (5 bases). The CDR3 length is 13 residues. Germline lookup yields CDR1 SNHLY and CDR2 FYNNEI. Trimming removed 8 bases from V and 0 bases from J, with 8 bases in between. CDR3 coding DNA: TGTGCCAGCGGGGGTTACTCTGGAAACACCATATATTTT. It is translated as CASGGYSGNTIYF.

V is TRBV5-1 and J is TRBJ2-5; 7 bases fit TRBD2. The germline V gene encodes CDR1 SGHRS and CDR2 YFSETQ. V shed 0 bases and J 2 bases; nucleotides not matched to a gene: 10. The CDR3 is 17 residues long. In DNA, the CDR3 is TGCGCCAGCAGCTTGGCCTTAGTAGCGGGTACTCAAGAGACCCAGTACTTC. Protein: CASSLALVAGTQETQYF.

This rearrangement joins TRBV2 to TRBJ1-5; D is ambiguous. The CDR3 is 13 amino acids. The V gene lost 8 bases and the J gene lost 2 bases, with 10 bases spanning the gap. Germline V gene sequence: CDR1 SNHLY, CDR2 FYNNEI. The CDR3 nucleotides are TGTGCCAGCCGCGGGAGTGGCAATCAGCCCCAGCATTTT. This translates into CASRGSGNQPQHF. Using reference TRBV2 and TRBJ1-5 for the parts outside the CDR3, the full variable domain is EPEVTQTPSHQVTQMGQEVILRCVPISNHLYFYWYRQILGQKVEFLVSFYNNEISEKSEIFDDQFSVERPDGSNFTLKIRSTKLEDSAMYFCASRGSGNQPQHFGDGTRLSIL.

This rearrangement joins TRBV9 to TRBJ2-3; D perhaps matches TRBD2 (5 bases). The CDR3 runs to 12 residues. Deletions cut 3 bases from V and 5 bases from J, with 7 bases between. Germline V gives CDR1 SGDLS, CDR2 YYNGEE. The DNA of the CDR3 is TGTGCCAGCAGCGCTACTAGAGATACGCAGTATTTT. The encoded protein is CASSATRDTQYF.

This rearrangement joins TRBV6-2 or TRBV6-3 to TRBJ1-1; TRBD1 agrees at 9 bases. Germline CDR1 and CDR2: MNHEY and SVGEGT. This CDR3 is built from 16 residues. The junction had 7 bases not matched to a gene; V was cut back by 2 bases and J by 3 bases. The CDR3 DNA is TGTGCCAGCAGTTACGGGACAGGGAAGATGTACACTGAAGCTTTCTTT. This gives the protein CASSYGTGKMYTEAFF.

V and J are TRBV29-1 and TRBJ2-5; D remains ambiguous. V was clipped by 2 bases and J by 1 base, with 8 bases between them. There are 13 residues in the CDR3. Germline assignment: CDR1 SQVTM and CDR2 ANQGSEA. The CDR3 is CSVEISSQETQYF. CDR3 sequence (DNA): TGCAGCGTTGAAATAAGCTCCCAAGAGACCCAGTACTTC.

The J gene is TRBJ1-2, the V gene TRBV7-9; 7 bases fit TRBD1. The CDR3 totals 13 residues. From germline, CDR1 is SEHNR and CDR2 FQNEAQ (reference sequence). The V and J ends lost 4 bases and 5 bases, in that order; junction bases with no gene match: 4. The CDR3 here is CASSSGQRYGYTF. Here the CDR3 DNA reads TGTGCCAGCAGCTCGGGACAGAGATATGGCTACACCTTC.

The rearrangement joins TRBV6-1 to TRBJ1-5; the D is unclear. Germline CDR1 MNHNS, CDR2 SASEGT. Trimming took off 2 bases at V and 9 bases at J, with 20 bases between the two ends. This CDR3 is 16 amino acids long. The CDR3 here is CASSEPLRHPGRPQHF. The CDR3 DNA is TGTGCCAGCAGTGAACCCCTCCGGCACCCCGGGCGGCCCCAGCATTTT.

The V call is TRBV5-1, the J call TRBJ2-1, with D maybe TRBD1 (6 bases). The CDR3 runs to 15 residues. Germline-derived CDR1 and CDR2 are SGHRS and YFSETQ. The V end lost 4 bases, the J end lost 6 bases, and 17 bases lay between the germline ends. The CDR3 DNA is TGCGCCAGCAGCCAAATACAGGGAGTAGGCAATGAGCAGTTCTTC. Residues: CASSQIQGVGNEQFF.